One sample yielded the 26 T cell receptor beta chains listed below, sequenced in a study of T-cell memory formation after mild COVID-19. TCRdb fed the 5' RACE reads into MiXCR, producing one record per CDR3 protein. The data show about 390,000 distinct CDR3 sequences, with under 25% seen just once and approximately 13% held by the top ten. Input material: PBMCs or a T cell subset sorted from them (not recorded which). These receptor sequences come from an adult woman who had mild COVID-19 (a few samples of this study predate the infection). Cell type and time point are not known.

This clonotype occurred a few times. This chain connects TRBV20-1 to TRBJ1-5, with D unclear. The CDR3 is 13 amino acids. Germline V CDR1 and CDR2: DFQATT, SNEGSKA (reference sequence). V was cut by 1 base and J by 3 bases, with 7 bases left in between. The CDR3 region has the DNA TGCAGTGCTAGAGGGACTCTCAATCAGCCCCAGCATTTT. Protein product: CSARGTLNQPQHF.

The genes are TRBV18 and TRBJ1-4, with a weak D call TRBD1 (6 bases). Trimming removed 4 bases from V and 1 base from J, with 10 bases in between. Per the germline V gene, CDR1 is KGHSH and CDR2 is LQKENI. The CDR3 is 15 amino acids. The CDR3 spells CASSHDRKTNEKLFF. In nucleotides, the CDR3 is TGTGCCAGCTCACATGACAGGAAAACTAATGAAAAACTGTTTTTT. Full variable domain (remainder filled in from reference TRBV18 and TRBJ1-4): NAGVMQNPRHLVRRRGQEARLRCSPMKGHSHVYWYRQLPEEGLKFMVYLQKENIIDESGMPKERFSAEFPKEGPSILRIQQVVRGDSAAYFCASSHDRKTNEKLFFGSGTQLSVL.

V gene TRBV20-1 combines with J gene TRBJ2-1; 10 bases agree with TRBD2. Trimming at V came to 0 bases and at J to 7 bases, leaving 15 bases not matched to a gene. CDR1 is DFQATT, CDR2 SNEGSKA, per germline (reference sequence). This CDR3 has 18 amino acids. In nucleotides, the CDR3 is TGCAGTGCTAGAGATCTGGGTGGGAGCGGGAGGGCCCCAAATGAGCAGTTCTTC. Translation: CSARDLGGSGRAPNEQFF.

This clonotype was found a few times. V is TRBV12-3 or TRBV12-4 and J is TRBJ2-3; 10 bases fit TRBD2. CDR3 length: 15 residues. V was pared by 6 bases and J by 6 bases, with 9 bases of the junction left unmatched. The chain's CDR3 is CASSRLAGEGDTQYF. The CDR3 coding sequence is TGTGCCAGCAGCCGCCTAGCGGGGGAAGGGGATACGCAGTATTTT.

This clonotype has only a few counts. The chain couples TRBV30 to TRBJ2-2; 7 positions match TRBD1. This CDR3 spans 13 amino acids. The V and J ends lost 0 bases and 7 bases, in that order; junction bases with no gene match: 2. CDR1 GTSNPN and CDR2 SVGIG come from the germline V gene (reference sequence). CDR3 residues: CAWSVGGGGELFF. CDR3 DNA: TGTGCCTGGAGTGTAGGGGGCGGCGGGGAGCTGTTTTTT.

V gene TRBV6-5 combines with J gene TRBJ2-1; 12 bases map to TRBD1. CDR3 length: 16 residues. The germline gives CDR1 MNHEY, CDR2 SVGAGI. The trim removed 5 bases at V and 8 bases at J, leaving 10 bases unmatched. Here the CDR3 reads CASSRSGTGGAYEQFF. CDR3 nucleotide sequence: TGTGCCAGCAGTCGATCCGGGACAGGGGGCGCGTATGAGCAGTTCTTC.

This clonotype was seen a handful of times. V gene TRBV4-3 combines with J gene TRBJ1-4, with D uncertain. CDR1 and CDR2 from the germline V gene are LGHNA and YSLEER. The CDR3 runs to 18 residues. The V end was cut by 0 bases, the J end by 5 bases, with 19 bases between. The CDR3 reads CASSQDQVSTGFNEKLFF. CDR3 coding DNA: TGCGCCAGCAGCCAAGATCAAGTTTCTACGGGGTTCAATGAAAAACTGTTTTTT.

This clonotype was counted between two and nine times. The chain employs TRBV7-6 and TRBJ2-7; 8 bases are shared with TRBD1. The germline V gene encodes CDR1 SGHVS and CDR2 FNYEAQ. V gave up 5 bases and J gave up 2 bases; unmatched junction bases: 5. The CDR3 is 14 amino acids. The CDR3 coding sequence is TGTGCCAGCAGCACATCAGGGGGCCCCTACGAGCAGTACTTC. As protein: CASSTSGGPYEQYF. Complete variable domain (other parts from reference TRBV7-6 and TRBJ2-7): GAGVSQSPRYKVTKRGQDVALRCDPISGHVSLYWYRQALGQGPEFLTYFNYEAQQDKSGLPNDRFSAERPEGSISTLTIQRTEQRDSAMYRCASSTSGGPYEQYFGPGTRLTVT.

The chain is built from TRBV5-1 and TRBJ1-1, with D unclear. CDR3 length: 13 residues. Trimming stripped 3 bases from V and 3 bases from J, with 9 bases between. Germline values: CDR1 SGHRS, CDR2 YFSETQ. The CDR3 nucleotides read TGCGCCAGCAGCTCGAGGGAGGACACTGAAGCTTTCTTT. Protein product: CASSSREDTEAFF.

The chain carries TRBV4-3 and TRBJ2-5, with 13 nucleotides matching TRBD2. The CDR3 extends over 15 amino acids. J gave up 4 bases and V 3 bases, and 2 bases lay outside the gene matches. The germline CDR1 and CDR2 sequences are LGHNA and YSLEER. CDR3 nucleotide sequence: TGCGCCAGCAGCCACGGGACTAGCGGGATAGAGACCCAGTACTTC. The encoded protein is CASSHGTSGIETQYF.

This clonotype has at least ten counts. The chain links TRBV4-2 to TRBJ2-1; 10 bases line up with TRBD2. CDR3 length: 15 residues. Germline CDR1 is LGHNA and CDR2 is YNFKEQ. V trimming: 4 bases; J trimming: 4 bases; junction bases outside the gene matches: 4. The DNA of the CDR3 is TGTGCCAGCAGCCCCGGACTAGCGGATTACAATGAGCAGTTCTTC. Residues: CASSPGLADYNEQFF.

The CDR3 loop is CSARDQRDEQFF. The CDR3 coding sequence is TGCAGTGCTAGAGATCAACGGGATGAGCAGTTCTTC. The chain has TRBV20-1 and TRBJ2-1; D gene ambiguous. The CDR3 spans 12 residues. Looked up from germline, CDR1 is DFQATT and CDR2 is SNEGSKA (reference sequence). Trimming removed 0 bases from V and 8 bases from J, with 8 bases in between.

The chain joins TRBV2 to TRBJ2-7, with D maybe TRBD2 (5 bases). V lost 6 bases and J 0 bases, leaving 12 bases between the germline ends. Germline V CDR1 and CDR2: SNHLY, FYNNEI. This CDR3 is built from 14 residues. The CDR3 here is CASRRGQASYEQYF. The CDR3 bases are TGTGCCAGCAGACGCGGGCAGGCCTCCTACGAGCAGTACTTC.

This clonotype was found a few times. J is TRBJ2-3 and V is TRBV24-1, with 9 bases matching TRBD1. The V gene end was trimmed by 4 bases and the J gene end by 2 bases; junction bases not matched to a gene: 9. This CDR3 region has 17 residues. Looked up from germline, CDR1 is KGHDR and CDR2 is SFDVKD. The CDR3 sequence: CATSDLGQGTSTDTQYF. The CDR3 coding sequence is TGTGCCACCAGTGACCTTGGACAGGGGACATCCACAGATACGCAGTATTTT.

This clonotype was seen a handful of times. The chain joins TRBV5-1 to TRBJ1-4; TRBD1 is a possible D gene (5 bases). There are 17 residues in the CDR3. Trimming shortened V by 4 bases and J by 3 bases, and 19 bases separated the two germline ends. CDR1 is SGHRS and CDR2 is YFSETQ in the germline V gene. The chain's CDR3 is CASSPQGSREANEKLFF. As DNA, the CDR3 is TGCGCCAGCAGCCCTCAGGGTTCCCGCGAGGCTAATGAAAAACTGTTTTTT.

This clonotype was detected a few times. CDR3 residues: CSAHRQLEQFF. The CDR3 DNA reads TGCAGTGCTCACCGACAATTGGAGCAGTTCTTC. The chain couples TRBV20-1 to TRBJ2-1; no clear D gene. The length of the CDR3 is 11 residues. Germline lookup yields CDR1 DFQATT and CDR2 SNEGSKA (reference sequence). Trimming shortened V by 5 bases and J by 10 bases, and 12 bases separated the two germline ends.

V and J are TRBV7-9 and TRBJ2-6; D remains unclear. CDR1 SEHNR and CDR2 FQNEAQ come from the germline V gene (reference sequence). Trimming left V 4 bases short and J 4 bases short, with 5 bases between. This CDR3 spans 13 amino acids. CDR3 residues: CASSSSGANVLTF. The CDR3 coding sequence is TGTGCCAGCAGCTCGAGCGGGGCCAACGTCCTGACTTTC.

The chain uses TRBV14 and TRBJ2-7, with a tentative D call TRBD1 (6 bases). The CDR3 loop spans 13 amino acids. V was pared by 7 bases and J by 2 bases, with 12 bases between. CDR1 and CDR2 from the germline V gene are SGHDN and FVKESK. In nucleotides, the CDR3 is TGTGCCAGCAACCAGGGGAAGACCTACGAGCAGTACTTC. Translated, it gives CASNQGKTYEQYF. The whole variable domain, remainder taken from reference TRBV14 and TRBJ2-7, is EAGVTQFPSHSVIEKGQTVTLRCDPISGHDNLYWYRRVMGKEIKFLLHFVKESKQDESGMPNNRFLAERTGGTYSTLKVQPAELEDSGVYFCASNQGKTYEQYFGPGTRLTVT.

Comments on this clonotype: The junction does not match germline at one end; this may be a read error. The chain joins TRBV7-3 to TRBJ2-5; D gene ambiguous. Looked up from germline, CDR1 is SGHTA and CDR2 is FQGTGA. This CDR3 spans 13 amino acids. The CDR3 sequence is CASSLRPAETQNF. In DNA form, the CDR3 reads TGTGCCAGCAGCTTACGGCCCGCTGAGACCCAGAACTTC.

The chain is built from TRBV6-5 and TRBJ1-1, with D uncertain. V gave up 6 bases and J gave up 3 bases, with 20 bases separating them. Germline CDR1 MNHEY, CDR2 SVGAGI. The CDR3 sequence is 16 residues long. The CDR3 is CASRTSPNRAHTEAFF. DNA for the CDR3: TGTGCCAGCAGGACGTCCCCAAATCGAGCGCACACTGAAGCTTTCTTT.

This clonotype has more than one count but fewer than ten. The chain uses TRBV12-3 or TRBV12-4 and TRBJ2-6; 7 nucleotides match TRBD2. This CDR3 comprises 14 residues. V was pared by 6 bases and J by 7 bases, with 6 bases of the junction left unmatched. CDR3 in DNA: TGTGCCAGCAGGGGAGGGCGGGGCGCCAACGTCCTGACTTTC. This translates into CASRGGRGANVLTF.

This chain links TRBV12-3 or TRBV12-4 with TRBJ2-1; TRBD2 is a possible D gene (6 bases). V was trimmed by 6 bases and J by 10 bases, leaving 13 bases between them. The CDR3 extends over 12 amino acids. The CDR3 region is CASRLSGLEQFF. CDR3 DNA: TGTGCCAGCAGACTCAGCGGGCTCGAGCAGTTCTTC.

This clonotype came up a few times. The chain is built from TRBV19 and TRBJ1-5, with D tentatively TRBD1 (6 bases). Trimming removed 4 bases from V and 6 bases from J, with 10 bases in between. The germline gives CDR1 LNHDA, CDR2 SQIVND (reference sequence). This CDR3 spans 13 amino acids. DNA for the CDR3: TGTGCCAGTAGTAAGCACAGGGCTCAGCCCCAGCATTTT. It yields the protein CASSKHRAQPQHF.

This clonotype came up a few times. The chain couples TRBV5-1 to TRBJ1-2; possible D gene TRBD1, 6 bases. The CDR3 spans 14 residues. Trimming shortened V by 4 bases and J by 5 bases, and 15 bases separated the two germline ends. Germline V gene data show CDR1 as SGHRS and CDR2 as YFSETQ. Here the CDR3 reads CASSLDSDWYGYTF. The CDR3 DNA is TGCGCCAGCAGCCTGGACAGCGATTGGTATGGCTACACCTTC.

The chain carries TRBV12-3 or TRBV12-4 and TRBJ1-2; 9 nucleotides line up with TRBD1. Germline trimming cut 4 bases from V and 8 bases from J; bases unmatched to any gene: 2. The CDR3 extends over 12 amino acids. The CDR3 spells CASSSQGAGYTF. CDR3 coding DNA: TGTGCCAGCAGTTCACAGGGGGCCGGCTACACCTTC.

CDR3 coding DNA: TGTGCCAGCAGCCGGACTAGCGGGGGGGCGATCATCGAGCAGTACTTC. This sequence encodes CASSRTSGGAIIEQYF. The V call is TRBV7-9, the J call TRBJ2-7; TRBD2 aligns across 15 bases. V lost 5 bases to trimming and J lost 6 bases; unmatched junction nucleotides: 8. Germline V lookup: CDR1 SEHNR, CDR2 FQNEAQ (reference sequence). The CDR3 covers 16 residues.